This T cell receptor beta chain derives from a study of cytomegalovirus exposure and HLA in healthy donors. Whole-study results and caveats: Later analysis demonstrated an association between a missense DCLRE1C variant and TCR beta V- and J-gene trimming.

Note on this clone: Its antigen is not known.

The PCR had 60 Vbeta and 13 Jbeta primers. The protocol was immunoSEQ multiplex PCR, while the TCRdb copy is restricted to in-frame clones and leaves out a portion. The sample lists 100,000 or so clones; around 85% were seen once. Germline V CDR1 and CDR2: MGHRA, YSYEKL. This CDR3 is built from 15 residues. With 5 bases clipped from V and 4 bases from J, the junction kept 8 bases outside the gene matches. The chain links TRBV4-1 to TRBJ2-1; 7 nucleotides agree with TRBD2. This sequence was found in a man younger than 40 in good health and CMV-seronegative. Material: PBMCs. The CDR3 spells CASSKSASGYNEQFF. The CDR3, as DNA: TGCGCCAGCAGCAAGTCGGCTAGCGGTTACAATGAGCAGTTCTTC.